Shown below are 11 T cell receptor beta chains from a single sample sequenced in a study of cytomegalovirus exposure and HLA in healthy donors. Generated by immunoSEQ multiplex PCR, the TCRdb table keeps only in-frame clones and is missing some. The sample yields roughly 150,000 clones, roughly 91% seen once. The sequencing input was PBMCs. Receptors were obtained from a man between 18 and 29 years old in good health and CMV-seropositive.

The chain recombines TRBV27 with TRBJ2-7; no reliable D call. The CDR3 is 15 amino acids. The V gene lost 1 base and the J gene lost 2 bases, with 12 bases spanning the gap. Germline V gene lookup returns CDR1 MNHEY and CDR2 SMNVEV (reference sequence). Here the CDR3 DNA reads TGTGCCAGCAGTTTATACGGCAGTAGCCCCTACGAGCAGTACTTC. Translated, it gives CASSLYGSSPYEQYF.

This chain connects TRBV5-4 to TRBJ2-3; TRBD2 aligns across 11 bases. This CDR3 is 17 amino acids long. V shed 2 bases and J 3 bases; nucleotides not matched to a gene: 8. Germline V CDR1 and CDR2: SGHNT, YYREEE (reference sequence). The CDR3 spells CASSLGVTSGTTDTQYF. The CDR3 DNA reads TGTGCCAGCAGCTTAGGGGTGACTAGCGGGACAACAGATACGCAGTATTTT.

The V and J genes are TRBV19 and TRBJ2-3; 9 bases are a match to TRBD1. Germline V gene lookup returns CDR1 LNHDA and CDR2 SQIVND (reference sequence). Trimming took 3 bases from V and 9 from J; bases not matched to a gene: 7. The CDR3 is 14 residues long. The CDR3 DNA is TGTGCCAGTAGTATCCAGACAGGGGGGGAAACGCAGTATTTT. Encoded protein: CASSIQTGGETQYF.

The CDR3 here is CASSVAKYNEQFF. CDR3 nucleotides: TGTGCCAGCAGCGTAGCAAAATACAATGAGCAGTTCTTC. The chain joins TRBV9 to TRBJ2-1; D is uncertain. V lost 0 bases and J lost 4, with 5 bases in between. The CDR3 consists of 13 residues. Germline CDR1 is SGDLS and CDR2 is YYNGEE. Full variable domain (missing parts from reference TRBV9 and TRBJ2-1): DSGVTQTPKHLITATGQRVTLRCSPRSGDLSVYWYQQSLDQGLQFLIQYYNGEERAKGNILERFSAQQFPDLHSELNLSSLELGDSALYFCASSVAKYNEQFFGPGTRLTVL.

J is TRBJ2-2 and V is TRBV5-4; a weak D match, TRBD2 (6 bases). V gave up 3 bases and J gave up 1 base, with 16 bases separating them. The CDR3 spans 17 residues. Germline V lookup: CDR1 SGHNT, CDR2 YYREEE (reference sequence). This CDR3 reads CASSSGWASENTGELFF. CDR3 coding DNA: TGTGCCAGCAGCTCCGGGTGGGCTAGCGAGAACACCGGGGAGCTGTTTTTT.

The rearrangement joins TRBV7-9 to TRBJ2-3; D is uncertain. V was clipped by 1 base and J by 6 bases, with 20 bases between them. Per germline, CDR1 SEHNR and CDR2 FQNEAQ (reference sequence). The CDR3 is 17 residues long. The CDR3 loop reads CASSLDRLAPSSDTQYF. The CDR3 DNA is TGTGCCAGCAGCTTAGACCGGTTAGCACCATCATCGGATACGCAGTATTTT.

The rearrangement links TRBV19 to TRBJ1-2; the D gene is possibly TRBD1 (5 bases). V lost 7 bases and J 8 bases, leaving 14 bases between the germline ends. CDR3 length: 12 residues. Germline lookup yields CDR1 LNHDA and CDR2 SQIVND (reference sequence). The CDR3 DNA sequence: TGTGCCAGTACTACGGGACTAGAAGGCTACACCTTC. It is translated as CASTTGLEGYTF.

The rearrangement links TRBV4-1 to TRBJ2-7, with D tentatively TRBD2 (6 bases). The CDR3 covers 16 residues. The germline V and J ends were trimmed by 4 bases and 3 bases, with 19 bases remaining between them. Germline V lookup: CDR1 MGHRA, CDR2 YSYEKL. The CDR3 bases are TGCGCCAGCAGCCGGTTCTTTCTCGGGAGTATCTACGAGCAGTACTTC. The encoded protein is CASSRFFLGSIYEQYF.

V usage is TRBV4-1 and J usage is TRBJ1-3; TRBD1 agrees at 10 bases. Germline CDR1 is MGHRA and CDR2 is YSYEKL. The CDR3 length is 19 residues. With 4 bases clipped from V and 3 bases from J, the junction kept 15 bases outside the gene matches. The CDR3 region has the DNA TGCGCCAGCAGCCCTAGCCCCTCCCCCGGGACAGGGGTTGGAAACACCATATATTTT. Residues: CASSPSPSPGTGVGNTIYF.

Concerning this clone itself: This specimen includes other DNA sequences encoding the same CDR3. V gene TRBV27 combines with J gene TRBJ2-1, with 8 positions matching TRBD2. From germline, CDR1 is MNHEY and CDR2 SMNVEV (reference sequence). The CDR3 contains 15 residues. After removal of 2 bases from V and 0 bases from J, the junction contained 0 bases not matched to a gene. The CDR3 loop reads CASSLSGSSYNEQFF. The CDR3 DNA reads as TGTGCCAGCAGTTTAAGCGGGAGCTCCTACAATGAGCAGTTCTTC.

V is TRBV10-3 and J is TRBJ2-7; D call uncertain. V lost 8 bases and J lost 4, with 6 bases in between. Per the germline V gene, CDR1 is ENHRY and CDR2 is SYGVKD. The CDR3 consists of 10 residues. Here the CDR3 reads CAIGTYEQYF. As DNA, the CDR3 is TGTGCCATCGGTACTTACGAGCAGTACTTC.